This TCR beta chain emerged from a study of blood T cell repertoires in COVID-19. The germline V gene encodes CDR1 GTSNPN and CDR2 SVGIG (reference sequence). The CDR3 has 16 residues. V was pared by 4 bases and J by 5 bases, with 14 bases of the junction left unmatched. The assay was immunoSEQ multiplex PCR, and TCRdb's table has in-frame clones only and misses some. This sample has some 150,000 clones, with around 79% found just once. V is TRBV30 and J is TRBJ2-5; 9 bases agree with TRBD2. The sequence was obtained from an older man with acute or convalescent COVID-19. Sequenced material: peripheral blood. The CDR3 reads CAWIGKRGERRETQYF. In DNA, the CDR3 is TGTGCCTGGATCGGAAAGCGGGGGGAACGGAGGGAGACCCAGTACTTC.